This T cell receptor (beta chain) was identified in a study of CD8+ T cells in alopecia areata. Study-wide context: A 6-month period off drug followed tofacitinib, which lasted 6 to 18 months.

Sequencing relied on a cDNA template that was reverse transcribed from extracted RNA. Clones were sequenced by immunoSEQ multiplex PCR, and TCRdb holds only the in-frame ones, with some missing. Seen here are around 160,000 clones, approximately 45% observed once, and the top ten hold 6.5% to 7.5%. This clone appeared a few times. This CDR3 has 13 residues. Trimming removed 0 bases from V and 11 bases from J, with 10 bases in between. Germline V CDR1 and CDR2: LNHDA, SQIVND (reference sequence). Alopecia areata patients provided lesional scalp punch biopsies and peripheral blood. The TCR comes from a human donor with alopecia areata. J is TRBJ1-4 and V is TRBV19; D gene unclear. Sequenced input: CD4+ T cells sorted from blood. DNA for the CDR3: TGTGCCAGTAGTATAGATCAGGAAAGGAAACTGTTTTTT. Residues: CASSIDQERKLFF.